These T cell receptor beta chains were read from a single sample in a study of cytomegalovirus exposure and HLA in healthy donors. Measured with immunoSEQ multiplex PCR; TCRdb has only the in-frame clones, and not every one. In the table there are under 200,000 clones, roughly 78% of which are singletons. Sequencing was carried out using PBMCs. Source of these receptors: a woman aged 25 to 39 in good health and CMV-seropositive. CDR3s include the opening cysteine and the closing phenylalanine or tryptophan.

>TRBV19
CASSMGRNTEAFF
>TRBV11-2
CASSSLRGRTEAFF
>TRBV10-3
CAISATGSAKNIQYF
>TRBV4-1
CASSHNRGNEQYF
>TRBV5-8
CASSLISSYEQYF
>TRBV6-1
CASRYRAQETQYF
>TRBV30
CAWSVREYTEAFF
>TRBV29-1
CSVEETEVEEEKLFF
>TRBV11-2
CASSFTSGGYNEQFF
>TRBV5-1
CASSGVDSVKGEQYF
>TRBV5-4
CASSSPTGDEKLFF
>TRBV10-3
CAIGGDRSSNYGYTF
>TRBV7-9
CASSLGQSEKLFF
>TRBV5-4
CASKGIWNTEAFF
>TRBV18
CASSPEGTEAFF
>TRBV14
CASSRGSSYEQYF
>TRBV10-1
CASSESMTGDYGYTF
>TRBV4-3
CASSQGIHSDRADRGATEQYF
>TRBV27
CASISRWDRGNQPQHF
>TRBV5-1
CASSNRQGGVNTEAFF
>TRBV5-4
CASSFSQGRGYTF
>TRBV5-1
CASSLGSGQETQYF
>TRBV29-1
CSVALTGGNEKLFF
>TRBV4-2
CASSQGGVGGFPYEQYF
>TRBV6-6
CASSYLALAGERQFF
>TRBV2
CASQVLAGGPNEQFF
>TRBV5-4
CASSIGLARETQYF
>TRBV18
CASSPGSPGVETQYF
>TRBV6-1
CASTNYEQYF
>TRBV6-5
CASRTSDSLYYEQYF
>TRBV6-4
CASSDLGSYNEQFF
>TRBV25-1
CASSGPGQADPPYEQYF
>TRBV7-2
CASSLAFGQLEETQYF
>TRBV12-5
CASGLTGGSNEQFF
>TRBV6-5
CASSYLPGQGTYGYTF
>TRBV5-1
CASSLENSNEQFF
>TRBV19
CASTPRTGGYYGYTF
>TRBV7-9
CASSRTGTDEKLFF
>TRBV7-8
CASSLAQVTGAGNTIYF
>TRBV10-2
CASSENSPRDTQYF